Presented here are 15 T cell receptor beta chains from one specimen sequenced in a study of blood T cell repertoires in COVID-19. The protocol was immunoSEQ multiplex PCR, while the TCRdb copy is restricted to in-frame clones and leaves out a portion. The data hold 70,000 to 90,000 clones, with around four fifths observed a single time. Sequencing used peripheral blood. The receptors shown here come from a woman older than 75 with acute or convalescent COVID-19.

V usage is TRBV29-1 and J usage is TRBJ1-1; no firm D call. Trimming pared 0 bases from V and 11 bases from J, leaving 16 bases between. Germline CDR1 and CDR2: SQVTM and ANQGSEA. This CDR3 comprises 13 residues. The CDR3 is CSVEDIGAHSAFF. The DNA of the CDR3 is TGCAGCGTTGAAGATATCGGAGCCCACTCGGCTTTCTTT.

The chain recombines TRBV6-2 or TRBV6-3 with TRBJ2-2; tentatively, D is TRBD1 (6 bases). The length of the CDR3 is 15 residues. Germline CDR1 reads MNHEY; CDR2 reads SVGEGT. V was cut by 5 bases and J by 0 bases, with 10 bases left in between. The CDR3 nucleotides read TGTGCCAGCAGTCGGGACATCGCGAACACCGGGGAGCTGTTTTTT. Translation gives CASSRDIANTGELFF.

In its sample, this clone was seen a few times. The genes are TRBV6-5 and TRBJ1-1; D is possibly TRBD1 (6 bases). CDR3 size: 14 residues. Germline assignment: CDR1 MNHEY and CDR2 SVGAGI. V was cut by 6 bases and J by 0 bases, with 11 bases left in between. This CDR3 is CASSRDTMNTEAFF. CDR3 sequence (DNA): TGTGCCAGCAGCCGGGACACTATGAACACTGAAGCTTTCTTT.

The V call is TRBV5-5, the J call TRBJ1-1; 10 nucleotides align to TRBD1. V lost 5 bases, J lost 0 bases, and 4 bases stayed unmatched. CDR3 size: 15 residues. Germline V lookup: CDR1 SGHKS, CDR2 YYEKEE (reference sequence). Here the CDR3 reads CASSLTGGLNTEAFF. The CDR3 DNA follows: TGTGCCAGCAGTTTGACAGGGGGCCTGAACACTGAAGCTTTCTTT.

The gene calls are TRBV28 and TRBJ2-7; the match to TRBD1 covers 12 bases. The V gene's germline CDR1 is MDHEN and CDR2 SYDVKM. This CDR3 has 14 residues. J gave up 10 bases and V 4 bases, and 8 bases lay outside the gene matches. In DNA form, the CDR3 reads TGTGCCAGCAGTTCCGGGGGACAGGGGGCCGAACAGTACTTC. It encodes CASSSGGQGAEQYF.

The J gene is TRBJ2-3, the V gene TRBV2; TRBD2 aligns across 7 bases. This CDR3 is 15 amino acids long. Germline V CDR1 and CDR2: SNHLY, FYNNEI. V gave up 6 bases and J gave up 0 bases; unmatched junction bases: 6. The CDR3 DNA reads as TGTGCCAGCAGCCAACTAGCGCCTAGCACAGATACGCAGTATTTT. Translated: CASSQLAPSTDTQYF. The whole variable domain, filled in from reference TRBV2 and TRBJ2-3, reads EPEVTQTPSHQVTQMGQEVILRCVPISNHLYFYWYRQILGQKVEFLVSFYNNEISEKSEIFDDQFSVERPDGSNFTLKIRSTKLEDSAMYFCASSQLAPSTDTQYFGPGTRLTVL.

The chain recombines TRBV7-3 with TRBJ1-2; D is perhaps TRBD1 (5 bases). Germline-derived CDR1 and CDR2 are SGHTA and FQGTGA. Trimming took 2 bases from V and 6 from J, leaving 7 bases between them. This CDR3 region has 12 residues. DNA for the CDR3: TGTGCCAGCAGCTTAGGGGGGGATGGCTACACCTTC. It yields the protein CASSLGGDGYTF. Using reference TRBV7-3 and TRBJ1-2 for the parts outside the CDR3, the full variable domain is GAGVSQTPSNKVTEKGKYVELRCDPISGHTALYWYRQSLGQGPEFLIYFQGTGAADDSGLPNDRFFAVRPEGSVSTLKIQRTERGDSAVYLCASSLGGDGYTFGSGTRLTVV.

In its sample, this clone was seen once. The chain links TRBV30 to TRBJ1-1; possible D gene TRBD1, 5 bases. V gave up 4 bases and J gave up 6 bases, with 15 bases separating them. Germline CDR1 GTSNPN, CDR2 SVGIG (reference sequence). The CDR3 spans 13 residues. Here the CDR3 reads CAWTLPGFSEAFF. The CDR3 DNA reads TGTGCCTGGACCCTTCCAGGGTTCTCTGAAGCTTTCTTT.

This chain's CDR3 is CASSISLAGAEQYF. As DNA, the CDR3 is TGTGCCAGTAGTATAAGCCTAGCGGGAGCCGAGCAGTACTTC. The chain combines TRBV19 with TRBJ2-7; 10 positions match TRBD2. Germline lookup yields CDR1 LNHDA and CDR2 SQIVND (reference sequence). V shed 2 bases, J shed 6 bases, and the junction held 4 bases outside the gene matches. This CDR3 region has 14 residues.

This chain links TRBV12-3 or TRBV12-4 with TRBJ1-6; unclear D gene. Trimming took off 0 bases at V and 8 bases at J, with 5 bases between the two ends. The CDR3 runs 13 residues. The CDR3 DNA reads TGTGCCAGCAGTTTAGCTACAGATTCACCCCTCCACTTT. This sequence encodes CASSLATDSPLHF.

This clone came up a few times. V and J are TRBV5-4 and TRBJ1-2, with D possibly matching TRBD1 (6 bases). Germline V gene lookup returns CDR1 SGHNT and CDR2 YYREEE (reference sequence). The V end lost 4 bases, the J end lost 8 bases, and 15 bases lay between the germline ends. The CDR3 length is 13 residues. The CDR3 here is CASSTGLTGGYTF. The CDR3 DNA follows: TGTGCCAGCAGCACAGGGCTTACGGGGGGCTACACCTTC. The complete variable domain, with remaining parts taken from reference TRBV5-4 and TRBJ1-2, reads ETGVTQSPTHLIKTRGQQVTLRCSSQSGHNTVSWYQQALGQGPQFIFQYYREEENGRGNFPPRFSGLQFPNYSSELNVNALELDDSALYLCASSTGLTGGYTFGSGTRLTVV.

The chain uses TRBV9 and TRBJ1-3; perhaps TRBD1 as D (5 bases). CDR1 and CDR2 (germline): SGDLS, YYNGEE. V lost 2 bases to trimming and J lost 3 bases, with 9 bases between them. The CDR3 loop spans 14 amino acids. The chain's CDR3 is CASSVGGIGNTIYF. CDR3 in DNA: TGTGCCAGCAGCGTGGGGGGGATTGGAAACACCATATATTTT.

This sequence joins TRBV2 and TRBJ2-1; 8 bases are a match to TRBD2. This CDR3 is built from 16 residues. V gave up 5 bases and J gave up 7 bases; unmatched junction bases: 13. Germline CDR1 reads SNHLY; CDR2 reads FYNNEI. The CDR3 DNA reads TGTGCCAGCAGTTCAGATAGCGGGATGTTTGGGAATGAGCAGTTCTTC. Protein product: CASSSDSGMFGNEQFF. The whole variable domain, filled in from reference TRBV2 and TRBJ2-1, reads EPEVTQTPSHQVTQMGQEVILRCVPISNHLYFYWYRQILGQKVEFLVSFYNNEISEKSEIFDDQFSVERPDGSNFTLKIRSTKLEDSAMYFCASSSDSGMFGNEQFFGPGTRLTVL.

The chain combines TRBV19 with TRBJ2-1, with 7 bases lining up with TRBD2. CDR3 size: 15 residues. Germline V gives CDR1 LNHDA, CDR2 SQIVND (reference sequence). V was pared by 5 bases and J by 1 base, with 5 bases of the junction left unmatched. CDR3 in amino acids: CASSRSGKSYNEQFF. The CDR3 nucleotides are TGTGCCAGTAGTCGCAGCGGGAAATCCTACAATGAGCAGTTCTTC.

This sequence joins TRBV6-1 and TRBJ1-2, with TRBD1 matching 11 bases. The trim removed 2 bases at V and 4 bases at J, leaving 3 bases unmatched. The CDR3 has 15 amino acids. Germline CDR1 MNHNS, CDR2 SASEGT. The DNA of the CDR3 is TGTGCCAGCAGTGAAATGGGGACAGGGGGCTATGGCTACACCTTC. This gives the protein CASSEMGTGGYGYTF.